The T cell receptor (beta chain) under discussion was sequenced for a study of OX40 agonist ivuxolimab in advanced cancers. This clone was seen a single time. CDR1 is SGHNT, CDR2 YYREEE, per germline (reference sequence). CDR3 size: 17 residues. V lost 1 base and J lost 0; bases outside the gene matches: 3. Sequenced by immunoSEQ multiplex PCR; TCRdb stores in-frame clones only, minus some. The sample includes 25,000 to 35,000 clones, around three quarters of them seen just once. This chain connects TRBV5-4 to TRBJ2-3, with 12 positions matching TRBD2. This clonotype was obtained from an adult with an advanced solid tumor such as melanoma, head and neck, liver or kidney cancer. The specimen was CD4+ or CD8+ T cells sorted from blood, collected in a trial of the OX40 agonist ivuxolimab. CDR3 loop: CASSLTSGGFSTDTQYF. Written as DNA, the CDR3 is TGTGCCAGCAGCTTGACTAGCGGGGGGTTTAGCACAGATACGCAGTATTTT.